The text below deals with one TCR beta chain. The antigen it recognizes is unknown. Base-call qualities are not available, and no considerably larger clone is one nucleotide away. Different DNA sequences within this sample yield the same CDR3. This specimen comes from a study of T cell responses to AZD1222 COVID-19 vaccine (dated by TCRdb to the early 2020s). About the full investigation: TCR sequencing covered more than 230 trial participants: 200 to 220 given two doses of AZD1222 and 26 given two doses of MenACWY control vaccine. Trial participants were enrolled by age into subgroups of 18-55, 56-69 and 70-plus years, and approximately 150, 30 and 60 TCR-sequenced participants, respectively, were included in these subgroups.

General conclusions and limits of the study: In the small 56-69-year group, the increase in depth fell short of significance, most likely because of low power. After two AZD1222 doses, spike-specific TCR breadth and depth were significantly higher than at day 0 and than in MenACWY recipients. Because no day 14 peak-response samples were available, repertoires were characterized only after the peak T cell response. Participants were mostly white British, with more females than males. The authors suggested clonal diversity may have been underestimated. Vaccine-associated CD4 TCRs spanned the whole spike protein, with dominant responses in regions 160-218 and 743-854. Reportedly, almost half of the unique spike-specific TCRs recognized epitopes lying outside the regions that are mutated in the B.1.351 and B.1.1.7 variants. Conclusions about previously exposed vaccinees were limited because only a handful of AZD1222 recipients were SARS-CoV-2 seropositive at baseline.

The CDR3 regions of human TCRbeta chains were analyzed by immunosequencing. In the original analysis: TCRs in the repertoires were matched against a reference library of SARS-CoV-2-specific TCRs that had been generated with the MIRA antigen-specificity platform. Breadth was defined as the fraction of unique TCRs that were SARS-CoV-2-associated. Depth was defined as the fraction of total T cells that were SARS-CoV-2-associated. Using the MIRA data, each spike-specific TCR was mapped to the spike region that the TCR reacts to and placed in a CD4 or CD8 class. Log10-transformed breadth and depth values were compared by one-way ANOVA with Sidak's multiple comparisons tests. TCRdb provides this immuneACCESS table in a form limited to in-frame rearrangements. Some clones are lacking; in checked studies, under half of them reflect an unresolved V gene, and why the rest are absent is not known. That table is the source of V, J and clone size, and D and trimming were worked out from the DNA. A total of 90,000 to 140,000 clones appear in this sample, 85% to 90% of them only once. The ten top clones hold approximately 45% of the sample.

Explained via the paper, the time point label denotes: about 28 days (+/-7) after the second vaccine dose. AZD1222 recipients given second doses at about 4 weeks or at about 12 weeks were pooled, since spike-specific TCR depth and breadth were not found to differ between the two schedules. The vaccinee samples were drawn from two UK trials, COV001 and COV002, one of which was a single-blind randomized controlled phase 2/3 trial testing AZD1222 (ChAdOx1 nCoV-19) in healthy adults. For TCRbeta chain sequencing, PBMC samples were collected from trial participants at day 0 and at day 28 after the second dose. Counted from cysteine to phenylalanine, this CDR3 has 14 amino acids. The entry retains the CDR3 DNA only, 42 bases that are in frame from base 1. As encoded in the germline V gene, CDR1 is SGHTA while CDR2 is FQGNSA. V and J lose 1 base and 4 bases, and a span of 8 bases separates them.

Sequenced here: peripheral blood, sampled 28 days after the second AZD1222 dose. The sequence was obtained from an adult who received the AZD1222 COVID-19 vaccine. This sequence uses TRBV7-2 and TRBJ1-3; a tentative D call is TRBD1 (5 bases match). The nucleotide sequence is TGTGCCAGCAGCTTAGGGGGGACCGGAAACACCATATATTTT. It codes for CASSLGGTGNTIYF.